Listed here are 5 T cell receptor beta chains from one sample, sequenced in a study of T cell responses to AZD1222 COVID-19 vaccine. Libraries were prepared by immunoSEQ multiplex PCR; TCRdb keeps only in-frame clonotypes and omits some of them. The data contain 150,000 to 200,000 clones, over 80% of them singletons. Material: peripheral blood, obtained on day 0 of MenACWY control vaccination. The receptors were sampled from an adult in good health.

This clone was found once. The J gene is TRBJ1-1, the V gene TRBV6-2 or TRBV6-3; D gene ambiguous. The CDR3 spans 14 residues. Germline CDR1 and CDR2: MNHEY and SVGEGT. V dropped 4 bases and J dropped 3 bases, with 12 bases sitting between them. CDR3 sequence reads: CASSWVTGDTEAFF. CDR3 DNA sequence: TGTGCCAGCAGTTGGGTAACCGGGGACACTGAAGCTTTCTTT.

The chain joins TRBV4-3 to TRBJ1-2; a possible D gene is TRBD1 (5 bases). The germline V and J ends were trimmed by 3 bases and 4 bases, with 12 bases remaining between them. Germline V gives CDR1 LGHNA, CDR2 YSLEER. CDR3 length: 14 amino acids. CDR3 residues: CASSHVGAGYGYTF. DNA of the CDR3: TGCGCCAGCAGCCACGTAGGGGCAGGCTATGGCTACACCTTC.

There are a few counts of this clone. This chain links TRBV7-2 with TRBJ2-7, with 7 bases lining up with TRBD2. V lost 8 bases to trimming and J lost 7 bases; unmatched junction nucleotides: 11. CDR1 is SGHTA, CDR2 FQGNSA, per germline. CDR3 length: 13 amino acids. CDR3 region: CASGLGGKEEQYF. Here the CDR3 DNA reads TGTGCCAGCGGCCTGGGAGGGAAAGAGGAGCAGTACTTC.

This chain uses TRBV5-3 with TRBJ1-5; 8 bases agree with TRBD1. TRBV5-3 is an open reading frame whose function is uncertain. CDR3 length: 15 amino acids. V lost 4 bases, J lost 6 bases, and 9 bases stayed unmatched. This chain's CDR3 is CARSADRERGQPQHF. The CDR3 bases are TGTGCCAGAAGCGCGGACAGGGAGAGAGGTCAGCCCCAGCATTTT.

This clone has just one count. The chain employs TRBV5-1 and TRBJ2-1; the D gene is possibly TRBD2 (6 bases). The CDR3 has 11 amino acids. CDR1 is SGHRS and CDR2 is YFSETQ in the germline V gene. V was pared by 5 bases and J by 12 bases, with 12 bases between. This chain's CDR3 is CASRSGVWQFF. Here the CDR3 DNA reads TGCGCCAGCAGGTCGGGGGTTTGGCAGTTCTTC.